Below, 2 T cell receptor beta chains from the same sample are listed, as sequenced in a study of T-cell reconstitution after alpha-beta-depleted transplantation in children. The library targeted TCRbeta and was prepared with unique molecular identifiers. Via MiXCR, TCRdb re-called the PCR reads, giving one row per CDR3 protein. The table records some 500,000 distinct CDR3 sequences, approximately 20% of them present only once. This specimen was PBMCs from the stem cell graft donor, taken from the stem cell graft. Every receptor here comes from a human donor who donated a stem cell graft to a child with acute lymphoblastic leukemia.

CDR3 nucleotides: TGCAGTGCTAGAATGAGGAGCTCCTACAATGAGCAGTTCTTC. It is translated as CSARMRSSYNEQFF. The chain employs TRBV20-1 and TRBJ2-1; D gene unclear. Trimming left V 2 bases short and J 0 bases short, with 8 bases between. The CDR3 has 14 amino acids. Germline CDR1 reads DFQATT; CDR2 reads SNEGSKA (reference sequence).

This clonotype showed up just a few times. This chain uses TRBV5-1 with TRBJ2-6; no reliable D call. The CDR3 contains 14 residues. Germline assignment: CDR1 SGHRS and CDR2 YFSETQ. The V gene lost 0 bases and the J gene lost 4 bases, with 5 bases spanning the gap. CDR3 sequence (DNA): TGCGCCAGCAGCTTGGAATCCGGGGCCAACGTCCTGACTTTC. Translation gives CASSLESGANVLTF.